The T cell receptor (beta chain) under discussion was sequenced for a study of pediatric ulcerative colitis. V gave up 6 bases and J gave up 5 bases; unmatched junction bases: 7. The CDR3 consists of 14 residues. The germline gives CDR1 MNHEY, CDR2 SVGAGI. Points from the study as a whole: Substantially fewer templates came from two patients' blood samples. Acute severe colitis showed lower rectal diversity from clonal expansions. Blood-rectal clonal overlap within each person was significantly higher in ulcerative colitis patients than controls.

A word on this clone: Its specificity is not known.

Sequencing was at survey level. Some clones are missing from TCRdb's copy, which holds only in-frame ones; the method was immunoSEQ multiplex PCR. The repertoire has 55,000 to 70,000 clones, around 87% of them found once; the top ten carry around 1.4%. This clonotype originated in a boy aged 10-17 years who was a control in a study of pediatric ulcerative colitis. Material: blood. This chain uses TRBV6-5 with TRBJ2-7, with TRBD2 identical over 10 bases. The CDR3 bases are TGTGCCAGCAGAACCGGGCTAGCGGGGGACGAGCAGTACTTC. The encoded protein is CASRTGLAGDEQYF.